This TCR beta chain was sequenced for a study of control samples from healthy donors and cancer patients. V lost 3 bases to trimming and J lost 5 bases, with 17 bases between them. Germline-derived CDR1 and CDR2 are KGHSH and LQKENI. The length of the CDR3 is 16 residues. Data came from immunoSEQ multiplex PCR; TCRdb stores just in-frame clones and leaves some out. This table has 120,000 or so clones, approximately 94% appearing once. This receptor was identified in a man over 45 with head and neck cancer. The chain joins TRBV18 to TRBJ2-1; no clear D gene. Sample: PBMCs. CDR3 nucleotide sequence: TGTGCCAGCTCACCCGGATTTCATATTAGGGACAATGAGCAGTTCTTC. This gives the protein CASSPGFHIRDNEQFF.